The 32 T cell receptor beta chains below were found in one sample sequenced in a study of cytomegalovirus exposure and HLA in healthy donors listed by TCRdb under 2017. The library was produced with the immunoSEQ multiplex PCR assay. A mixture of 60 forward primers for TCR Vbeta segments and 13 reverse primers for TCR Jbeta segments was used in the multiplex PCR. The table comes from immuneACCESS by way of TCRdb, which keeps in-frame sequences with V and J called. Part of the clones is missing from these tables; in studies checked, under half for an unresolved V gene and the rest for unknown reasons. The sample table records about 85,000 clones; around four fifths of these occur just once. Roughly 2% of the sample goes to the ten largest clones. Sequencing was performed on PBMCs. Receptor source: a boy aged 10-17 years in good health and CMV-seronegative.

The rearrangement links TRBV7-2 to TRBJ1-5; tentatively, D is TRBD1 (5 bases). With 4 bases removed from V and 1 base from J, the gap between germline ends came to 11 bases. CDR1 is SGHTA, CDR2 FQGNSA, per germline. The CDR3 runs to 15 residues. CDR3 sequence: CASSWGDLSNQPQHF. CDR3 bases: TGTGCCAGCAGCTGGGGCGACCTAAGCAATCAGCCCCAGCATTTT.

J is TRBJ2-3 and V is TRBV9, with D possibly TRBD2 on 5 matching bases. Trimming stripped 4 bases from V and 6 bases from J, with 15 bases between. There are 14 residues in the CDR3. The germline V gene encodes CDR1 SGDLS and CDR2 YYNGEE. The CDR3 sequence is CASSPRTTGDTQYF. CDR3 bases: TGTGCCAGCAGCCCCAGGACCACGGGGGATACGCAGTATTTT.

The genes are TRBV6-4 and TRBJ2-2; 9 bases align to TRBD1. Germline V lookup: CDR1 MRHNA, CDR2 SNTAGT. The CDR3 is made up of 16 amino acids. The V segment lost 0 bases and the J segment 3 bases; nucleotides outside the gene matches: 2. CDR3 amino acids: CASSDSGTGHTGELFF. The CDR3 DNA follows: TGTGCCAGCAGTGACTCCGGGACAGGGCACACCGGGGAGCTGTTTTTT.

The rearrangement uses TRBV9 and TRBJ2-3, with a weak D call TRBD2 (5 bases). The CDR3 is made up of 14 amino acids. V lost 0 bases and J lost 3, with 8 bases in between. Looked up from germline, CDR1 is SGDLS and CDR2 is YYNGEE. The CDR3 coding sequence is TGTGCCAGCAGCGTAGGGGAGTGGACAGATACGCAGTATTTT. Translated: CASSVGEWTDTQYF.

The V and J genes are TRBV4-1 and TRBJ2-1; D not resolved. The germline CDR1 and CDR2 sequences are MGHRA and YSYEKL. The CDR3 is 12 amino acids. V was cut by 0 bases and J by 8 bases, with 5 bases left in between. CDR3 in amino acids: CASSQERDEQFF. In nucleotides, the CDR3 is TGCGCCAGCAGCCAAGAACGGGATGAGCAGTTCTTC.

This clone occurred a few times. The rearrangement joins TRBV6-6 to TRBJ1-1, with 10 bases aligning to TRBD1. Per germline, CDR1 MNHNY and CDR2 SVGAGI (reference sequence). The CDR3 is made up of 14 amino acids. Trimming cost V 6 bases and J 1 base; bases outside gene matches: 2. This chain's CDR3 is CASRTGGSNTEAFF. The CDR3, as DNA: TGTGCCAGCAGGACAGGGGGCTCGAACACTGAAGCTTTCTTT.

This clone was recorded a few times. The chain employs TRBV6-1 and TRBJ1-5; TRBD1 matches 8 bases. The CDR3 totals 13 residues. The V gene end was trimmed by 3 bases and the J gene end by 6 bases; junction bases not matched to a gene: 1. Germline CDR1 MNHNS, CDR2 SASEGT. For the CDR3, the DNA is TGTGCCAGCAGTGACAGGGGGCTTCAGCCCCAGCATTTT. The encoded protein is CASSDRGLQPQHF.

This clone was seen just once. For the CDR3, the DNA is TGTGCCAGCAGCCAAGACAGGGCGAAGGTGTACGGCTACACCTTC. The encoded protein is CASSQDRAKVYGYTF. The rearrangement links TRBV14 to TRBJ1-2; TRBD1 is a possible D gene (5 bases). Trimming pared 0 bases from V and 8 bases from J, leaving 16 bases between. CDR1 SGHDN and CDR2 FVKESK come from the germline V gene. The CDR3 contains 15 residues.

The chain carries TRBV7-2 and TRBJ1-1; D ambiguous. V shed 4 bases and J shed 3 bases, with 12 bases lying between them. The CDR3 covers 14 residues. CDR1 and CDR2 (germline): SGHTA, FQGNSA. The CDR3 DNA is TGTGCCAGCAGCTCTGGGCTACGTTACACTGAAGCTTTCTTT. It specifies CASSSGLRYTEAFF.

This clone came up a few times. The chain uses TRBV7-9 and TRBJ1-1; D call uncertain. The CDR3 covers 13 residues. CDR1 SEHNR and CDR2 FQNEAQ come from the germline V gene (reference sequence). Trimming cost V 1 base and J 6 bases, with 9 bases left between them. The CDR3 sequence is CASSLVSFPEAFF. The CDR3 DNA is TGTGCCAGCAGCTTAGTGTCGTTCCCTGAAGCTTTCTTT.

This chain's CDR3 is CASSQRVSSEQYF. DNA for the CDR3: TGCGCCAGCAGCCAGAGGGTGTCGAGCGAGCAGTACTTC. This rearrangement joins TRBV4-1 to TRBJ2-7, with D perhaps TRBD2 (5 bases). The CDR3 is 13 residues long. V was pared by 3 bases and J by 6 bases, with 12 bases between. Germline CDR1 is MGHRA and CDR2 is YSYEKL.

In its sample, this clone was seen a few times. The chain is built from TRBV7-9 and TRBJ1-2; D is undetermined. V lost 4 bases to trimming and J lost 0 bases, with 6 bases between them. Germline V gives CDR1 SEHNR, CDR2 FQNEAQ (reference sequence). This CDR3 contains 13 residues. The CDR3: CASSSSPNYGYTF. DNA for the CDR3: TGTGCCAGCAGCTCGAGTCCTAACTATGGCTACACCTTC.

The chain recombines TRBV5-1 with TRBJ2-1, with D perhaps TRBD2 (5 bases). V dropped 0 bases and J dropped 4 bases, with 14 bases sitting between them. This CDR3 is built from 16 residues. Germline values: CDR1 SGHRS, CDR2 YFSETQ. The CDR3 region is CASSLATLAVYNEQFF. The CDR3 DNA reads TGCGCCAGCAGCTTGGCGACGCTAGCTGTATACAATGAGCAGTTCTTC.

This clone has a single count. The chain recombines TRBV28 with TRBJ2-2; D remains ambiguous. This CDR3 spans 14 amino acids. Germline V CDR1 and CDR2: MDHEN, SYDVKM. The V end was cut by 6 bases, the J end by 1 base, with 9 bases between. The chain's CDR3 is CASSPRVNTGELFF. In DNA, the CDR3 is TGTGCCAGCAGCCCCCGGGTGAACACCGGGGAGCTGTTTTTT.

In this sample, this clone turned up a few times. The genes are TRBV13 and TRBJ2-7; no clear D gene. Deletions cut 3 bases from V and 0 bases from J, with 9 bases between. Germline CDR1 reads PRHDT; CDR2 reads FYEKMQ (reference sequence). The length of the CDR3 is 14 residues. CDR3 nucleotides: TGTGCCAGCAGCTTGGCTGGCAGCTCCTACGAGCAGTACTTC. This sequence encodes CASSLAGSSYEQYF.

Only a few counts were recorded for this clone. The chain carries TRBV4-1 and TRBJ2-3; D might be TRBD1 (5 bases). Germline CDR1 reads MGHRA; CDR2 reads YSYEKL. The CDR3 is 17 residues long. V dropped 0 bases and J dropped 4 bases, with 17 bases sitting between them. The chain's CDR3 is CASSQDRQGIMSDTQYF. DNA of the CDR3: TGCGCCAGCAGCCAAGATCGCCAGGGAATCATGTCAGATACGCAGTATTTT.

The chain links TRBV29-1 to TRBJ1-1, with TRBD1 identical over 9 bases. Trimming at V came to 2 bases and at J to 2 bases, leaving 6 bases not matched to a gene. CDR3 length: 15 residues. Per germline, CDR1 SQVTM and CDR2 ANQGSEA. CDR3 DNA sequence: TGCAGCGTTGAAAAGGTACAGGGGGCTAACACTGAAGCTTTCTTT. It is translated as CSVEKVQGANTEAFF.

The chain employs TRBV6-1 and TRBJ2-3, with D unclear. The germline CDR1 and CDR2 sequences are MNHNS and SASEGT. Trimming left V 6 bases short and J 5 bases short, with 6 bases between. This CDR3 contains 11 residues. The CDR3 DNA sequence: TGTGCCAGCAGCCCACAAGATACGCAGTATTTT. Its protein product is CASSPQDTQYF.

The rearrangement links TRBV4-1 to TRBJ2-1; TRBD1 agrees at 7 bases. Germline V gene sequence: CDR1 MGHRA, CDR2 YSYEKL. This CDR3 is 15 amino acids long. V shed 3 bases, J shed 6 bases, and the junction held 8 bases outside the gene matches. The DNA of the CDR3 is TGCGCCAGCAGCCAGGCGAGCGACAGGGCCAATGAGCAGTTCTTC. Translated: CASSQASDRANEQFF.

The table lists this clone with a count of one. This rearrangement joins TRBV11-3 to TRBJ2-5, with 13 bases fitting TRBD2. The CDR3 extends over 15 amino acids. The germline V gene has CDR1 SGHNT and CDR2 YENEEA. J lost 11 bases, V lost 5 bases, and 11 bases had no gene match. This CDR3 reads CASSIGLAGVGEQYF. Written as DNA, the CDR3 is TGTGCCAGCAGCATCGGACTAGCGGGAGTAGGTGAGCAGTACTTC. Full variable domain (outside the CDR3, taken from reference TRBV11-3 and TRBJ2-5): EAGVVQSPRYKIIEKKQPVAFWCNPISGHNTLYWYLQNLGQGPELLIRYENEEAVDDSQLPKDRFSAERLKGVDSTLKIQPAELGDSAVYLCASSIGLAGVGEQYFGPGTRLLVL.

In nucleotides, the CDR3 is TGCGCCAACCCGACCGGGACACATATCAGCAATGAGCAGTTCTTC. Translating gives CANPTGTHISNEQFF. The chain has TRBV5-1 and TRBJ2-1; a weak D match, TRBD1 (6 bases). Trimming pared 9 bases from V and 6 bases from J, leaving 22 bases between. Germline V gene sequence: CDR1 SGHRS, CDR2 YFSETQ. CDR3 length equals 15 residues. The full variable domain, its missing parts supplied by reference TRBV5-1 and TRBJ2-1, is KAGVTQTPRYLIKTRGQQVTLSCSPISGHRSVSWYQQTPGQGLQFLFEYFSETQRNKGNFPGRFSGRQFSNSRSEMNVSTLELGDSALYLCANPTGTHISNEQFFGPGTRLTVL.

V usage is TRBV6-1 and J usage is TRBJ2-7; D unresolved. The CDR3 length is 12 residues. Deletions cut 6 bases from V and 2 bases from J, with 8 bases between. Germline V gene lookup returns CDR1 MNHNS and CDR2 SASEGT. The DNA of the CDR3 is TGTGCCAGCAGACCACACCCCTACGAGCAGTACTTC. Translation gives CASRPHPYEQYF.

The chain couples TRBV7-9 to TRBJ2-7; 8 nucleotides match TRBD1. The CDR3 extends over 15 amino acids. After removal of 5 bases from V and 3 bases from J, the junction contained 9 bases not matched to a gene. Germline loops: CDR1 SEHNR, CDR2 FQNEAQ (reference sequence). The CDR3, as DNA: TGTGCCAGCAGCCTTTCAGACAGGGGAGACTACGAGCAGTACTTC. Translation: CASSLSDRGDYEQYF.

V usage is TRBV6-1 and J usage is TRBJ1-5; D remains ambiguous. The germline V and J ends were trimmed by 2 bases and 5 bases, with 10 bases remaining between them. Germline V gene data show CDR1 as MNHNS and CDR2 as SASEGT. The length of the CDR3 is 14 residues. The CDR3 here is CASSELGGDQPQHF. The CDR3 DNA follows: TGTGCCAGCAGTGAATTGGGAGGCGATCAGCCCCAGCATTTT.

J is TRBJ2-7 and V is TRBV2; D ambiguous. CDR1 is SNHLY, CDR2 FYNNEI, per germline. V shed 1 base and J shed 2 bases, with 6 bases lying between them. The CDR3 sequence is 13 residues long. DNA of the CDR3: TGTGCCAGCAGTGAAGTTAGTCCCTACGAGCAGTACTTC. Translated, it gives CASSEVSPYEQYF.

The CDR3 region is CASSSDRNTEAFF. The CDR3 DNA reads TGTGCCAGCAGCTCAGACAGAAACACTGAAGCTTTCTTT. The chain uses TRBV11-2 and TRBJ1-1, with a possible D match to TRBD1 (5 bases). Germline assignment: CDR1 SGHAT and CDR2 FQNNGV. The CDR3 consists of 13 residues. The ends were cut back, 4 bases at V and 2 bases at J, with 8 bases in the middle.

The V gene is TRBV5-6, the J gene TRBJ2-7; 13 nucleotides agree with TRBD2. V gave up 2 bases and J gave up 4 bases; unmatched junction bases: 3. Germline V CDR1 and CDR2: SGHDT, YYEEEE. This CDR3 comprises 15 residues. CDR3 protein: CASSFRLAGGYEQYF. CDR3 in DNA: TGTGCCAGCAGCTTCCGACTAGCGGGGGGTTACGAGCAGTACTTC.

The chain joins TRBV6-5 to TRBJ2-3, with 12 bases matching TRBD2. CDR3 length: 14 amino acids. In germline, CDR1 is MNHEY, CDR2 SVGAGI. Trimming cost V 6 bases and J 4 bases; bases outside gene matches: 2. CDR3 residues: CASRTSGGADTQYF. CDR3 coding DNA: TGTGCCAGCAGGACTAGCGGGGGAGCAGATACGCAGTATTTT.

V is TRBV7-8 and J is TRBJ1-1; 12 bases line up with TRBD1. The CDR3 is 16 residues long. Per the germline V gene, CDR1 is SGHVS and CDR2 is FQNEAQ. V lost 5 bases, J lost 7 bases, and 11 bases stayed unmatched. CDR3 sequence reads: CASSQQTGTGGSEAFF. Here the CDR3 DNA reads TGTGCCAGCAGCCAGCAAACCGGGACAGGGGGCAGTGAAGCTTTCTTT.

A few counts support this clone. The chain employs TRBV7-9 and TRBJ1-2; 8 bases are shared with TRBD1. V shed 5 bases and J 8 bases; nucleotides not matched to a gene: 16. Germline CDR1 and CDR2: SEHNR and FQNEAQ (reference sequence). The CDR3 covers 16 residues. In DNA, the CDR3 is TGTGCCAGCAGCCCCACTATTGTCCAGGGGGCAGGGGGCTACACCTTC. It encodes CASSPTIVQGAGGYTF.

The chain carries TRBV6-1 and TRBJ1-4; TRBD1 matches at 8 bases. V lost 6 bases and J lost 5; bases outside the gene matches: 5. The V gene's germline CDR1 is MNHNS and CDR2 SASEGT. CDR3 size: 14 residues. CDR3 coding DNA: TGTGCCAGCAGCACGGGACAGGTGAATGAAAAACTGTTTTTT. Translated: CASSTGQVNEKLFF.

V usage is TRBV6-4 and J usage is TRBJ1-1; TRBD1 agrees at 7 bases. The ends lost 4 bases at V and 8 bases at J; junction bases unmatched: 13. The germline CDR1 and CDR2 sequences are MRHNA and SNTAGT. The CDR3 spans 15 residues. The CDR3 region has the DNA TGTGCCAGCAGTGCCACGAGTGCCGGGACAGAAGAAGCTTTCTTT. As protein: CASSATSAGTEEAFF.